Below are 32 T cell receptor beta chains sequenced from a single sample in a study of T cell clonotyping in hematopoietic cell transplantation. Sequenced by immunoSEQ multiplex PCR; TCRdb stores in-frame clones only, minus some. The table has approximately 10,000 clones, about 47% seen once. The input for sequencing was peripheral blood mononuclear cells, taken 100 days after allogeneic stem cell transplant. These receptors originate from a female patient aged 50-60 years who had an allogeneic stem cell transplant from an unrelated donor, so the T cells may come from the graft donor. Some clones in this sample may be carry-over from other donors' samples.

Written as DNA, the CDR3 is TGTGCCAGCAGCCAAGACCGGGAGGGAGTCTGGAATACGCAGTATTTT. It is translated as CASSQDREGVWNTQYF. The chain recombines TRBV4-2 with TRBJ2-3; 8 bases are shared with TRBD2. The V and J ends lost 0 bases and 7 bases, in that order; junction bases with no gene match: 9. CDR3 length: 16 amino acids. Germline lookup yields CDR1 LGHNA and CDR2 YNFKEQ.

This clone was recorded a few times. This sequence joins TRBV30 and TRBJ1-2; D perhaps matches TRBD1 (6 bases). V was cut by 5 bases and J by 6 bases, with 19 bases left in between. The CDR3 loop spans 14 amino acids. CDR1 GTSNPN and CDR2 SVGIG come from the germline V gene (reference sequence). In DNA form, the CDR3 reads TGTGCCTGGGCCCAGTCAGGGGTCCTGGATGGCTACACCTTC. This encodes CAWAQSGVLDGYTF.

V gene TRBV6-5 combines with J gene TRBJ2-7; 7 bases match TRBD1. V lost 5 bases and J lost 5; bases outside the gene matches: 9. Germline values: CDR1 MNHEY, CDR2 SVGAGI. This CDR3 has 14 residues. The CDR3 region is CASSRQGVEDEQYF. The CDR3 DNA is TGTGCCAGCAGTAGACAGGGCGTTGAAGACGAGCAGTACTTC.

The V and J genes are TRBV5-4 and TRBJ1-2; the match to TRBD1 covers 7 bases. The CDR3 spans 14 residues. Trimming at V came to 1 base and at J to 5 bases, leaving 5 bases not matched to a gene. Germline values: CDR1 SGHNT, CDR2 YYREEE (reference sequence). CDR3 nucleotides: TGTGCCAGCAGCTTGAGTCGGACAGGTTATGGCTACACCTTC. Encoded protein: CASSLSRTGYGYTF. The full variable domain, with the rest looked up from reference TRBV5-4 and TRBJ1-2, is ETGVTQSPTHLIKTRGQQVTLRCSSQSGHNTVSWYQQALGQGPQFIFQYYREEENGRGNFPPRFSGLQFPNYSSELNVNALELDDSALYLCASSLSRTGYGYTFGSGTRLTVV.

This sequence joins TRBV29-1 and TRBJ1-1, with 7 bases identical to TRBD1. Germline V gene sequence: CDR1 SQVTM, CDR2 ANQGSEA. This CDR3 contains 12 residues. V lost 5 bases to trimming and J lost 6 bases; unmatched junction nucleotides: 6. This chain's CDR3 is CSVIMTGPEAFF. CDR3 coding DNA: TGCAGCGTTATCATGACAGGGCCTGAAGCTTTCTTT.

This chain joins TRBV30 and TRBJ1-1; D is possibly TRBD1 (5 bases). CDR1 is GTSNPN, CDR2 SVGIG, per germline (reference sequence). CDR3 length: 14 amino acids. Trimming took off 0 bases at V and 0 bases at J, with 8 bases between the two ends. CDR3 amino acids: CAWSVQALNTEAFF. Here the CDR3 DNA reads TGTGCCTGGAGTGTACAGGCCTTGAACACTGAAGCTTTCTTT.

The chain couples TRBV5-8 to TRBJ2-5; TRBD1 or TRBD2 may be the D gene (5 bases each). The ends were cut back, 4 bases at V and 3 bases at J, with 16 bases in the middle. The CDR3 is 15 residues long. CDR1 is SGHTS, CDR2 YDEGEE, per germline. CDR3 nucleotide sequence: TGTGCCAGCAGCGCGTCCGGGGACGGAAAAGAGACCCAGTACTTC. It codes for CASSASGDGKETQYF.

This clone was seen once. The chain carries TRBV6-5 and TRBJ1-2; the D gene is possibly TRBD1 (5 bases). Trimming took off 6 bases at V and 2 bases at J, with 10 bases between the two ends. CDR1 and CDR2 (germline): MNHEY, SVGAGI. This CDR3 spans 13 amino acids. As DNA, the CDR3 is TGTGCCAGCAGCGGGAGGGGAAACTATGGCTACACCTTC. This codes for CASSGRGNYGYTF.

The chain employs TRBV7-3 and TRBJ2-1; D perhaps matches TRBD2 (6 bases). The CDR3 totals 14 residues. Trimming stripped 2 bases from V and 8 bases from J, with 13 bases between. Germline V gene lookup returns CDR1 SGHTA and CDR2 FQGTGA. In nucleotides, the CDR3 is TGTGCCAGCAGCTTACGCCGGGAGTCGTATGAGCAGTTCTTC. Residues: CASSLRRESYEQFF.

The CDR3 DNA sequence: TGTGCCTGGAGGTCTACCGGGACCCTCGACGAACTAGCGGAGCAGTTCTTC. The encoded protein is CAWRSTGTLDELAEQFF. V gene TRBV30 combines with J gene TRBJ2-1, with 7 nucleotides matching TRBD2. The CDR3 has 17 amino acids. The V segment lost 3 bases and the J segment 10 bases; nucleotides outside the gene matches: 21. In germline, CDR1 is GTSNPN, CDR2 SVGIG (reference sequence). Full variable domain (outside the CDR3, taken from reference TRBV30 and TRBJ2-1): SQTIHQWPATLVQPVGSPLSLECTVEGTSNPNLYWYRQAAGRGLQLLFYSVGIGQISSEVPQNLSASRPQDRQFILSSKKLLLSDSGFYLCAWRSTGTLDELAEQFFGPGTRLTVL.

This clone was counted between two and nine times. The chain links TRBV30 to TRBJ1-1; TRBD1 matches 8 bases. CDR1 is GTSNPN and CDR2 is SVGIG in the germline V gene (reference sequence). The CDR3 consists of 12 residues. Trimming took 4 bases from V and 9 from J; bases not matched to a gene: 7. As DNA, the CDR3 is TGTGCCTGGAATGGACAGGGTCGAAAAGCTTTCTTT. Its translation is CAWNGQGRKAFF.

A few counts support this clone. The chain couples TRBV30 to TRBJ1-6; possibly TRBD1 for D (5 bases). The CDR3 extends over 12 amino acids. Trimming removed 2 bases at V and 8 bases at J, with 7 bases between. In germline, CDR1 is GTSNPN, CDR2 SVGIG (reference sequence). CDR3 sequence (DNA): TGTGCCTGGAGTTTGACAGATTCACCCCTCCACTTT. As protein: CAWSLTDSPLHF.

This clone was recorded only once. The chain uses TRBV28 and TRBJ1-2; no clear D gene. The V gene's germline CDR1 is MDHEN and CDR2 SYDVKM. V was shortened by 4 bases and J by 5 bases, with 5 bases between the two germline ends. The CDR3 has 11 amino acids. For the CDR3, the DNA is TGTGCCAGCAGTTCAGCTTATGGCTACACCTTC. Translating it yields CASSSAYGYTF.

The CDR3 DNA is TGTGCCAGCAGTTTGAGTGTAAACACTGAAGCTTTCTTT. It specifies CASSLSVNTEAFF. The chain has TRBV28 and TRBJ1-1; D not resolved. This CDR3 is 13 amino acids long. Germline V gene data show CDR1 as MDHEN and CDR2 as SYDVKM. The ends were cut back, 3 bases at V and 2 bases at J, with 7 bases in the middle.

This clone occurred a few times. The V call is TRBV6-6, the J call TRBJ1-2, with TRBD1 matching 9 bases. Looked up from germline, CDR1 is MNHNY and CDR2 is SVGAGI (reference sequence). The CDR3 is 13 amino acids. The junction had 7 bases not matched to a gene; V was cut back by 6 bases and J by 8 bases. The CDR3 nucleotides read TGTGCCAGCAGAGTCGGGACAGGGCGGGGCTACACCTTC. Translated: CASRVGTGRGYTF.

V usage is TRBV30 and J usage is TRBJ1-2, with D maybe TRBD1 (5 bases). This CDR3 has 13 residues. Per germline, CDR1 GTSNPN and CDR2 SVGIG (reference sequence). Trimming took off 0 bases at V and 4 bases at J, with 9 bases between the two ends. The CDR3 protein is CAWSVRGSYGYTF. For the CDR3, the DNA is TGTGCCTGGAGTGTACGGGGCAGCTATGGCTACACCTTC.

The rearrangement uses TRBV30 and TRBJ1-2; possible D gene TRBD1, 5 bases. Germline loops: CDR1 GTSNPN, CDR2 SVGIG (reference sequence). V was cut by 1 base and J by 6 bases, with 6 bases left in between. This CDR3 spans 11 amino acids. The CDR3 spells CAWSGGDGYTF. In DNA, the CDR3 is TGTGCCTGGAGTGGGGGGGATGGCTACACCTTC.

The V gene is TRBV5-1, the J gene TRBJ2-3; TRBD1 aligns across 8 bases. Germline values: CDR1 SGHRS, CDR2 YFSETQ. The V gene end was trimmed by 0 bases and the J gene end by 6 bases; junction bases not matched to a gene: 6. This CDR3 has 15 residues. Written as DNA, the CDR3 is TGCGCCAGCAGCTTGGTTCCAGGGGGCGTGGATACGCAGTATTTT. Amino acids: CASSLVPGGVDTQYF.

The V call is TRBV29-1, the J call TRBJ2-7; D is unclear. V was trimmed by 3 bases and J by 2 bases, leaving 8 bases between them. The CDR3 loop spans 12 amino acids. From germline, CDR1 is SQVTM and CDR2 ANQGSEA. CDR3 DNA: TGCAGCGTTGAGAAGGGCACCTACGAGCAGTACTTC. This codes for CSVEKGTYEQYF.

The sample holds a few counts of this clone. The chain employs TRBV10-3 and TRBJ1-2; D not certain. Germline values: CDR1 ENHRY, CDR2 SYGVKD. This CDR3 region has 14 residues. Deletions cut 1 base from V and 0 bases from J, with 6 bases between. CDR3 loop: CAISEFTTNYGYTF. In DNA form, the CDR3 reads TGTGCCATCAGTGAGTTTACCACTAACTATGGCTACACCTTC.

V usage is TRBV6-5 and J usage is TRBJ1-1; D is undetermined. V gave up 0 bases and J gave up 4 bases, with 12 bases separating them. The CDR3 covers 15 residues. The germline V gene has CDR1 MNHEY and CDR2 SVGAGI. In nucleotides, the CDR3 is TGTGCCAGCAGTTACTCTTTCGGGGAAGTCACTGAAGCTTTCTTT. Translation gives CASSYSFGEVTEAFF.

The chain uses TRBV29-1 and TRBJ2-7; either TRBD1 or TRBD2 may supply D (5 bases each). Trimming took off 6 bases at V and 6 bases at J, with 27 bases between the two ends. This CDR3 has 16 residues. Germline values: CDR1 SQVTM, CDR2 ANQGSEA. The DNA for the CDR3 is TGCAGCGTAGTAGGCAATTTTGGGACCCAGGGCGGCGAGCAGTACTTC. Its translation: CSVVGNFGTQGGEQYF.

The rearrangement links TRBV25-1 to TRBJ2-7, with D perhaps matching TRBD1 (6 bases). Germline CDR1 reads MGHDK; CDR2 reads SYGVNS. There are 15 residues in the CDR3. The V gene lost 1 base and the J gene lost 2 bases, with 12 bases spanning the gap. The CDR3 DNA sequence: TGTGCCAGCAGTGAATCGGGTAGGGGGACCTACGAGCAGTACTTC. Translation: CASSESGRGTYEQYF.

In this sample, this clone turned up a few times. The J gene is TRBJ1-1, the V gene TRBV19, with 7 bases matching TRBD1. This CDR3 is 13 amino acids long. Germline trimming cut 6 bases from V and 7 bases from J; bases unmatched to any gene: 8. Germline V gene lookup returns CDR1 LNHDA and CDR2 SQIVND (reference sequence). This CDR3 is CASSDREWGEAFF. The CDR3 DNA reads TGTGCCAGTAGCGACAGGGAATGGGGTGAAGCTTTCTTT.

The chain employs TRBV29-1 and TRBJ1-2, with no clear D. Looked up from germline, CDR1 is SQVTM and CDR2 is ANQGSEA. The CDR3 sequence is 13 residues long. V gave up 7 bases and J gave up 6 bases, with 18 bases separating them. Here the CDR3 DNA reads TGCAGCGCTCCGGAAGGTTACCCGGATGGCTACACCTTC. Its protein is CSAPEGYPDGYTF.

This clone was detected only once. The chain joins TRBV30 to TRBJ1-4; D call uncertain. The CDR3 totals 13 residues. CDR1 GTSNPN and CDR2 SVGIG come from the germline V gene (reference sequence). V dropped 5 bases and J dropped 0 bases, with 7 bases sitting between them. The CDR3: CAWGSATNEKLFF. The CDR3 DNA reads TGTGCCTGGGGTAGCGCAACTAATGAAAAACTGTTTTTT.

This chain links TRBV9 with TRBJ2-7; D uncertain. This CDR3 is built from 14 residues. Between the trimmed V and J ends, which lost 0 bases and 6 bases, there was a span of 13 bases. Germline CDR1 is SGDLS and CDR2 is YYNGEE. The CDR3 DNA follows: TGTGCCAGCAGCGTAGGAGGATCCAGGACCGAGCAGTACTTC. Residues: CASSVGGSRTEQYF.

The V and J genes are TRBV6-5 and TRBJ1-1; 8 bases map to TRBD1. Germline loops: CDR1 MNHEY, CDR2 SVGAGI. Germline trimming cut 2 bases from V and 0 bases from J; bases unmatched to any gene: 2. This CDR3 contains 15 residues. CDR3 residues: CASSYDRGMNTEAFF. In nucleotides, the CDR3 is TGTGCCAGCAGTTACGACAGGGGAATGAACACTGAAGCTTTCTTT.

This chain joins TRBV6-5 and TRBJ1-2, with D maybe TRBD1 (6 bases). V was clipped by 4 bases and J by 6 bases, with 15 bases between them. The CDR3 is 14 residues long. Germline V gene lookup returns CDR1 MNHEY and CDR2 SVGAGI. This CDR3 reads CASSFGRGVNGYTF. The DNA of the CDR3 is TGTGCCAGCAGTTTCGGCAGGGGTGTGAATGGCTACACCTTC.

This clone came up a few times. The V gene is TRBV2, the J gene TRBJ1-4; possible D gene TRBD1, 5 bases. The CDR3 covers 13 residues. Trimming pared 7 bases from V and 4 bases from J, leaving 10 bases between. CDR1 SNHLY and CDR2 FYNNEI come from the germline V gene. CDR3 residues: CASTRVLNEKLFF. The CDR3 DNA reads TGTGCCAGCACCAGGGTCCTTAATGAAAAACTGTTTTTT.

The chain recombines TRBV29-1 with TRBJ2-6; no definite D call. Germline lookup yields CDR1 SQVTM and CDR2 ANQGSEA. The length of the CDR3 is 15 residues. V was clipped by 4 bases and J by 0 bases, with 10 bases between them. The CDR3 sequence is CSVVSQASGANVLTF. DNA for the CDR3: TGCAGCGTTGTAAGTCAAGCCTCTGGGGCCAACGTCCTGACTTTC. Filled out from reference TRBV29-1 and TRBJ2-6, the complete variable domain reads SAVISQKPSRDICQRGTSLTIQCQVDSQVTMMFWYRQQPGQSLTLIATANQGSEATYESGFVIDKFPISRPNLTFSTLTVSNMSPEDSSIYLCSVVSQASGANVLTFGAGSRLTVL.

The chain recombines TRBV27 with TRBJ1-2, with 10 bases matching TRBD1. V trimming: 8 bases; J trimming: 4 bases; junction bases outside the gene matches: 1. CDR1 is MNHEY, CDR2 SMNVEV, per germline (reference sequence). The CDR3 loop spans 12 amino acids. CDR3 in DNA: TGTGCCAGCCGGACAGGGGGCTATGGCTACACCTTC. Amino acid sequence: CASRTGGYGYTF.